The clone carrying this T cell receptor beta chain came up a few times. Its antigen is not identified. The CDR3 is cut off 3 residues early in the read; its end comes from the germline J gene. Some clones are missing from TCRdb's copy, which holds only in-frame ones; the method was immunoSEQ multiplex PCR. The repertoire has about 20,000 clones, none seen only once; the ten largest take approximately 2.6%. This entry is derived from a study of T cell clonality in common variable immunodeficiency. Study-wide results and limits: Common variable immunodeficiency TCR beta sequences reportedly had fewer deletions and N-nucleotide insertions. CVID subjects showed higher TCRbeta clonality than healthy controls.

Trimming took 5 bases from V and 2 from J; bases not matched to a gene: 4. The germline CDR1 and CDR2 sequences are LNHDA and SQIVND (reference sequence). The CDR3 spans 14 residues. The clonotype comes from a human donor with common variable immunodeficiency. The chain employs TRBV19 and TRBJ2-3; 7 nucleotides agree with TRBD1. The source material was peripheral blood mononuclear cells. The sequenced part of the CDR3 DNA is TGTGCCAGTAGTCGACAGGGATCCACAGATACG. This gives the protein CASSRQGSTDT. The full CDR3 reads CASSRQGSTDTQYF.